This passage covers 23 T cell receptor beta chains from one sample sequenced in a study of blood T cell repertoires in COVID-19. TCRdb's table, derived via immunoSEQ multiplex PCR, lists solely in-frame clones and lacks some. The sample lists about 190,000 clones, about four fifths occurring once. Sample: PBMCs or T cells enriched from blood (not recorded which). The receptors were sampled from a woman in her thirties who had recovered from COVID-19.

This chain links TRBV15 with TRBJ2-1; D is unresolved. Deletions cut 5 bases from V and 6 bases from J, with 11 bases between. CDR1 is LNHNV, CDR2 YYDKDF, per germline (reference sequence). CDR3 length: 13 amino acids. Here the CDR3 reads CATSLQRLNEQFF. Here the CDR3 DNA reads TGTGCCACCAGCCTCCAGAGACTCAATGAGCAGTTCTTC.

The chain employs TRBV11-2 and TRBJ1-2; 7 nucleotides match TRBD1. V lost 5 bases and J lost 6; bases outside the gene matches: 6. The germline gives CDR1 SGHAT, CDR2 FQNNGV. The CDR3 is made up of 13 amino acids. The CDR3 DNA reads as TGTGCCAGCAGCCTCAGGGGGAACCATGGCTACACCTTC. The encoded protein is CASSLRGNHGYTF.

V and J are TRBV7-9 and TRBJ1-1; 9 bases are a match to TRBD1. The CDR3 totals 15 residues. The germline gives CDR1 SEHNR, CDR2 FQNEAQ (reference sequence). J was trimmed by 4 bases and V by 5 bases; bases with no gene match: 8. CDR3 DNA sequence: TGTGCCAGCAGCCTACAGGGGGCGCAAATCACTGAAGCTTTCTTT. Amino acids: CASSLQGAQITEAFF. The variable domain in full, completed from reference TRBV7-9 and TRBJ1-1, reads DTGVSQNPRHKITKRGQNVTFRCDPISEHNRLYWYRQTLGQGPEFLTYFQNEAQLEKSRLLSDRFSAERPKGSFSTLEIQRTEQGDSAMYLCASSLQGAQITEAFFGQGTRLTVV.

A note on this clone: Different DNA sequences within this sample yield the same CDR3. This rearrangement joins TRBV28 to TRBJ2-2; D remains ambiguous. Germline values: CDR1 MDHEN, CDR2 SYDVKM. The CDR3 runs 12 residues. V was trimmed by 1 base and J by 5 bases, leaving 2 bases between them. The CDR3 region is CASSLLTGELFF. The CDR3 DNA reads as TGTGCCAGCAGTTTATTAACCGGGGAGCTGTTTTTT. The full variable domain, rest sourced from reference TRBV28 and TRBJ2-2, is DVKVTQSSRYLVKRTGEKVFLECVQDMDHENMFWYRQDPGLGLRLIYFSYDVKMKEKGDIPEGYSVSREKKERFSLILESASTNQTSMYLCASSLLTGELFFGEGSRLTVL.

The CDR3 here is CASSMRMTGSGNQPQHF. The CDR3, as DNA: TGTGCCAGTAGTATGCGCATGACAGGGTCTGGCAATCAGCCCCAGCATTTT. The chain joins TRBV19 to TRBJ1-5; 7 nucleotides agree with TRBD1. The CDR3 sequence is 17 residues long. V was pared by 3 bases and J by 2 bases, with 10 bases of the junction left unmatched. Germline V gene sequence: CDR1 LNHDA, CDR2 SQIVND (reference sequence).

The J gene is TRBJ2-7, the V gene TRBV10-2, with TRBD2 identical over 7 bases. This CDR3 spans 12 amino acids. Trimming removed 3 bases from V and 7 bases from J; junction bases left unmatched: 3. Germline values: CDR1 WSHSY, CDR2 SAAADI. CDR3 sequence (DNA): TGCGCCAGCAGTGAAGGAGCGGGGGAGCAGTACGTC. This codes for CASSEGAGEQYV.

The CDR3 bases are TGTGCCAGCAGTGAATGGCCAGGGCTATTAACTAATGAAAAACTGTTTTTT. It is translated as CASSEWPGLLTNEKLFF. The J gene is TRBJ1-4, the V gene TRBV6-1, with a weak D call TRBD1 (5 bases). This CDR3 spans 17 amino acids. V was clipped by 2 bases and J by 1 base, with 14 bases between them. The germline CDR1 and CDR2 sequences are MNHNS and SASEGT.

The gene calls are TRBV7-8 and TRBJ1-2; no clear D. With 0 bases removed from V and 5 bases from J, the gap between germline ends came to 13 bases. Per germline, CDR1 SGHVS and CDR2 FQNEAQ. CDR3 length: 15 amino acids. The CDR3 loop is CASSLALPGSYGYTF. In DNA form, the CDR3 reads TGTGCCAGCAGCTTAGCCCTCCCCGGTAGTTATGGCTACACCTTC.

V gene TRBV20-1 combines with J gene TRBJ1-2, with 7 bases matching TRBD1. Trimming cost V 4 bases and J 8 bases; bases outside gene matches: 1. The germline V gene encodes CDR1 DFQATT and CDR2 SNEGSKA (reference sequence). The CDR3 contains 10 residues. This chain's CDR3 is CSAKGQGYTF. The CDR3 region has the DNA TGCAGTGCTAAGGGACAGGGCTACACCTTC.

The genes are TRBV12-3 or TRBV12-4 and TRBJ2-7; perhaps TRBD1 as D (6 bases). CDR3 length equals 13 residues. With 4 bases removed from V and 5 bases from J, the gap between germline ends came to 12 bases. The CDR3 protein is CASSYNRADEQYF. CDR3 DNA sequence: TGTGCCAGCAGTTATAACAGGGCGGACGAGCAGTACTTC.

The V and J genes are TRBV28 and TRBJ2-3, with D possibly being TRBD1 (6 bases). Per the germline V gene, CDR1 is MDHEN and CDR2 is SYDVKM. The V gene lost 2 bases and the J gene lost 5 bases, with 17 bases spanning the gap. The CDR3 is 16 residues long. CDR3 residues: CASSLIRTEGQDTQYF. CDR3 nucleotide sequence: TGTGCCAGCAGTTTAATCCGGACAGAGGGTCAAGATACGCAGTATTTT. Full variable domain (remainder filled in from reference TRBV28 and TRBJ2-3): DVKVTQSSRYLVKRTGEKVFLECVQDMDHENMFWYRQDPGLGLRLIYFSYDVKMKEKGDIPEGYSVSREKKERFSLILESASTNQTSMYLCASSLIRTEGQDTQYFGPGTRLTVL.

The V and J genes are TRBV5-1 and TRBJ1-3; unclear D gene. The V gene's germline CDR1 is SGHRS and CDR2 YFSETQ. Trimming cost V 2 bases and J 0 bases, with 9 bases left between them. The CDR3 contains 15 residues. The CDR3: CASSFHGDSGNTIYF. The CDR3 coding sequence is TGCGCCAGCAGCTTCCACGGAGACTCTGGAAACACCATATATTTT.

The V and J genes are TRBV28 and TRBJ2-3; 7 bases are shared with TRBD2. Germline-derived CDR1 and CDR2 are MDHEN and SYDVKM. V gave up 7 bases and J gave up 5 bases; unmatched junction bases: 12. This CDR3 spans 15 amino acids. The CDR3 coding sequence is TGTGCCAGCATCCCCCGGACTAGAGATGGAGATACGCAGTATTTT. Translating gives CASIPRTRDGDTQYF. Based on the CDR3 plus reference TRBV28 and TRBJ2-3, the full variable domain is DVKVTQSSRYLVKRTGEKVFLECVQDMDHENMFWYRQDPGLGLRLIYFSYDVKMKEKGDIPEGYSVSREKKERFSLILESASTNQTSMYLCASIPRTRDGDTQYFGPGTRLTVL.

The chain is built from TRBV5-8 and TRBJ1-1; D is unclear. V was cut by 0 bases and J by 3 bases, with 12 bases left in between. In germline, CDR1 is SGHTS, CDR2 YDEGEE. This CDR3 spans 15 amino acids. In nucleotides, the CDR3 is TGTGCCAGCAGCTTGGCCTCGGGGTTGGACACTGAAGCTTTCTTT. As protein: CASSLASGLDTEAFF.

J is TRBJ1-4 and V is TRBV3-1 (or the pseudogene TRBV3-2); D unresolved. The CDR3 has 14 residues. Looked up from germline, CDR1 is LGHDT and CDR2 is YNNKEL (reference sequence). Trimming took 1 base from V and 4 from J, leaving 7 bases between them. The CDR3 region is CASSQASGNEKLFF. The CDR3, as DNA: TGTGCCAGCAGCCAAGCGTCGGGTAATGAAAAACTGTTTTTT.

This chain links TRBV5-1 with TRBJ2-2; 9 nucleotides line up with TRBD1. Germline CDR1 is SGHRS and CDR2 is YFSETQ. The J segment lost 3 bases and the V segment lost 1 base, leaving 1 base of the junction unmatched. The CDR3 loop spans 15 amino acids. The CDR3 nucleotides are TGCGCCAGCAGCTTGAGGACAGGGGACACCGGGGAGCTGTTTTTT. Protein sequence: CASSLRTGDTGELFF.

As to this clone: The sample has other DNA sequences that encode this CDR3 too. The J gene is TRBJ2-7, the V gene TRBV6-2 or TRBV6-3; a weak D match, TRBD1 (6 bases). Germline assignment: CDR1 MNHEY and CDR2 SVGEGT. This CDR3 has 13 amino acids. V was clipped by 0 bases and J by 3 bases, with 6 bases between them. This CDR3 is CASSYSRGYEQYF. In DNA form, the CDR3 reads TGTGCCAGCAGTTACTCCAGGGGCTACGAGCAGTACTTC.

This clone was seen a few times. This chain connects TRBV21-1 to TRBJ2-7; TRBD2 is taken as the D call from the table, unchecked against the DNA. TRBV21-1 is a documented pseudogene. This CDR3 is 13 amino acids long. DNA of the CDR3: TGTGCCAGCTGCTGGGGGGGAAATTACGAGCAGTACTTC. This codes for CASCWGGNYEQYF.

This clone has more than one count but fewer than ten. CDR3 amino acids: CASSLVGAGAEQYF. The DNA for the CDR3 is TGTGCCAGCAGCTTGGTGGGGGCTGGAGCCGAGCAGTACTTC. The J gene is TRBJ2-7, the V gene TRBV5-6, with D perhaps matching TRBD1 (6 bases). This CDR3 has 14 amino acids. V was trimmed by 0 bases and J by 6 bases, leaving 13 bases between them. From germline, CDR1 is SGHDT and CDR2 YYEEEE.

The table lists this clone with a count of one. J is TRBJ2-7 and V is TRBV5-1, with D possibly matching TRBD1 (6 bases). This CDR3 region has 14 residues. The V end was cut by 2 bases, the J end by 0 bases, with 9 bases between. Germline V CDR1 and CDR2: SGHRS, YFSETQ. CDR3 region: CASSLQGPSYEQYF. The CDR3 bases are TGCGCCAGCAGCTTACAGGGTCCCTCCTACGAGCAGTACTTC.

Only a few counts were recorded for this clone. The CDR3 nucleotides are TGTGCCAGCAGTTACTCGTTTGGGGGGGCCGGGGAGGATACGCAGTATTTT. Translated: CASSYSFGGAGEDTQYF. The genes are TRBV6-2 or TRBV6-3 and TRBJ2-3; D is perhaps TRBD2 (7 bases). The CDR3 is 17 residues long. CDR1 MNHEY and CDR2 SVGEGT come from the germline V gene. V lost 0 bases and J lost 6, with 19 bases in between.

The chain recombines TRBV28 with TRBJ1-1; D is ambiguous. The V gene lost 5 bases and the J gene lost 0 bases, with 10 bases spanning the gap. This CDR3 contains 14 residues. Germline CDR1 reads MDHEN; CDR2 reads SYDVKM. The CDR3 sequence is CASSPRSLNTEAFF. The CDR3 nucleotides read TGTGCCAGCAGTCCCCGGAGTCTGAACACTGAAGCTTTCTTT. The whole variable domain, filled in from reference TRBV28 and TRBJ1-1, reads DVKVTQSSRYLVKRTGEKVFLECVQDMDHENMFWYRQDPGLGLRLIYFSYDVKMKEKGDIPEGYSVSREKKERFSLILESASTNQTSMYLCASSPRSLNTEAFFGQGTRLTVV.

The V and J genes are TRBV12-3 or TRBV12-4 and TRBJ1-2; D is ambiguous. The V end was cut by 7 bases, the J end by 8 bases, with 17 bases between. The CDR3 runs to 13 residues. The CDR3 region has the DNA TGTGCCAGCAATAAAGTCGCGGGGATCGGCTACACCTTC. Residues: CASNKVAGIGYTF.